This passage covers 24 T cell receptor beta chains from one sample sequenced in a study of cytomegalovirus exposure and HLA in healthy donors. Amplification used 60 Vbeta primers and 13 Jbeta primers. Assay: immunoSEQ multiplex PCR; the TCRdb copy retains only in-frame clones and omits some. The sample records roughly 180,000 clones, approximately 80% being singletons. Sequencing was carried out using PBMCs. The receptors were gathered from a man between 18 and 35 years old in good health and CMV-seronegative.

This clone appeared a few times. This sequence joins TRBV6-5 and TRBJ1-3; D remains ambiguous. The ends were cut back, 8 bases at V and 4 bases at J, with 9 bases in the middle. This CDR3 comprises 12 residues. Germline V gene data show CDR1 as MNHEY and CDR2 as SVGAGI. CDR3 loop: CASRSDGNTIYF. The CDR3 nucleotides read TGTGCCAGCCGCAGCGACGGAAACACCATATATTTT.

The V and J genes are TRBV10-3 and TRBJ1-1, with D perhaps TRBD1 (5 bases). Germline-derived CDR1 and CDR2 are ENHRY and SYGVKD. The CDR3 is made up of 14 amino acids. The V and J ends lost 2 bases and 1 base respectively, with 8 bases between them. This CDR3 is CAISETGSNTEAFF. In DNA form, the CDR3 reads TGTGCCATCAGTGAGACAGGTTCGAACACTGAAGCTTTCTTT.

The V and J genes are TRBV4-1 and TRBJ2-1, with 9 bases aligning to TRBD2. This CDR3 region has 15 residues. CDR1 MGHRA and CDR2 YSYEKL come from the germline V gene. Unmatched junction bases numbered 7, after V lost 3 bases and J lost 7 bases. The CDR3 coding sequence is TGCGCCAGCAGCCAGGGGGGGACTAGCCGTAATGAGCAGTTCTTC. Its protein product is CASSQGGTSRNEQFF.

The chain links TRBV6-6 to TRBJ2-2; 9 nucleotides line up with TRBD1. J gave up 4 bases and V 6 bases, and 3 bases lay outside the gene matches. The CDR3 consists of 14 residues. Germline CDR1 and CDR2: MNHNY and SVGAGI (reference sequence). DNA of the CDR3: TGTGCCAGCAGCGCGACAGGGGGCACCGGGGAGCTGTTTTTT. This codes for CASSATGGTGELFF.

V usage is TRBV19 and J usage is TRBJ2-1; a weak D match, TRBD1 (6 bases). CDR3 length: 13 amino acids. V gave up 8 bases and J gave up 5 bases, with 13 bases separating them. CDR1 LNHDA and CDR2 SQIVND come from the germline V gene (reference sequence). CDR3 sequence (DNA): TGTGCCAGTGGCCATGGGGGCCACAATGAGCAGTTCTTC. Amino acid sequence: CASGHGGHNEQFF.

CDR3 bases: TGTGCCAGCAGTGAACTAGCGGGAGGGCGAGGCGAGCAGTACTTC. Translation: CASSELAGGRGEQYF. This chain connects TRBV6-1 to TRBJ2-7, with 12 nucleotides matching TRBD2. The CDR3 has 15 residues. The trim removed 2 bases at V and 6 bases at J, leaving 5 bases unmatched. Looked up from germline, CDR1 is MNHNS and CDR2 is SASEGT.

The chain uses TRBV6-1 and TRBJ1-6, with D uncertain. V was pared by 3 bases and J by 7 bases, with 10 bases between. Germline CDR1 is MNHNS and CDR2 is SASEGT. This CDR3 contains 14 residues. The CDR3 DNA reads TGTGCCAGCAGTGAGAAAGTCAGGAATTCACCCCTCCACTTT. Translated: CASSEKVRNSPLHF.

The gene calls are TRBV27 and TRBJ2-3; 11 bases agree with TRBD2. Losses at the gene ends were 3 bases for V and 3 bases for J; bases not matched to a gene: 5. The V gene's germline CDR1 is MNHEY and CDR2 SMNVEV (reference sequence). This CDR3 contains 16 residues. The CDR3: CASSFLTSGRTDTQYF. The CDR3 nucleotides are TGTGCCAGCAGTTTCTTAACTAGCGGGAGAACAGATACGCAGTATTTT.

The CDR3 DNA is TGTGCCAGCAGCTCACGGAGGTGGGAGCAGTACTTC. Residues: CASSSRRWEQYF. The chain couples TRBV6-5 to TRBJ2-7; weak D call: TRBD2 (5 bases). V lost 6 bases to trimming and J lost 7 bases, with 13 bases between them. The CDR3 sequence is 12 residues long. Germline V CDR1 and CDR2: MNHEY, SVGAGI.

This chain uses TRBV27 with TRBJ2-2, with D perhaps matching TRBD2 (6 bases). The V and J ends lost 0 bases and 15 bases respectively, with 17 bases between them. The CDR3 has 14 amino acids. Germline assignment: CDR1 MNHEY and CDR2 SMNVEV (reference sequence). The chain's CDR3 is CASSLSRRAGSLFF. For the CDR3, the DNA is TGTGCCAGCAGTTTATCTAGGAGGGCAGGGTCTTTGTTTTTT.

CDR3 sequence reads: CASSEQAFSGANVLTF. CDR3 in DNA: TGTGCCAGCAGTGAACAGGCGTTCTCTGGGGCCAACGTCCTGACTTTC. The chain recombines TRBV2 with TRBJ2-6; D unresolved. The CDR3 is 16 amino acids. In germline, CDR1 is SNHLY, CDR2 FYNNEI. V was trimmed by 2 bases and J by 0 bases, leaving 8 bases between them.

The sample holds a few counts of this clone. The genes are TRBV6-6 and TRBJ2-1, with TRBD2 as a possible D gene (5 bases). The germline CDR1 and CDR2 sequences are MNHNY and SVGAGI (reference sequence). V dropped 6 bases and J dropped 5 bases, with 20 bases sitting between them. The CDR3 sequence is 16 residues long. The CDR3 protein is CASSYQPQRRDNEQFF. CDR3 bases: TGTGCCAGCAGCTACCAACCTCAGAGGCGGGACAATGAGCAGTTCTTC.

V gene TRBV9 combines with J gene TRBJ2-2; possible D gene TRBD2, 6 bases. This CDR3 has 17 residues. Germline loops: CDR1 SGDLS, CDR2 YYNGEE. The V end lost 2 bases, the J end lost 2 bases, and 16 bases lay between the germline ends. CDR3 residues: CASSVDLARLNTGELFF. The CDR3 nucleotides are TGTGCCAGCAGCGTGGATCTAGCGCGTCTAAACACCGGGGAGCTGTTTTTT.

This chain uses TRBV5-6 with TRBJ1-6; no firm D call. CDR1 SGHDT and CDR2 YYEEEE come from the germline V gene. V shed 4 bases and J shed 0 bases, with 20 bases lying between them. The CDR3 runs to 19 residues. CDR3 sequence (DNA): TGTGCCAGCAGCCTCTACCGACTCTCTATAAGCTCCTATAATTCACCCCTCCACTTT. As protein: CASSLYRLSISSYNSPLHF.

The chain employs TRBV28 and TRBJ2-7, with 10 bases lining up with TRBD1. The CDR3 covers 15 residues. J gave up 6 bases and V 8 bases, and 13 bases lay outside the gene matches. CDR1 and CDR2 from the germline V gene are MDHEN and SYDVKM. In DNA form, the CDR3 reads TGTGCCAGCGGCAACCGGGACAGGGGTAGTGGCGAGCAGTACTTC. This gives the protein CASGNRDRGSGEQYF.

The rearrangement uses TRBV29-1 and TRBJ2-1, with 7 positions matching TRBD1. J lost 3 bases, V lost 5 bases, and 7 bases had no gene match. Germline CDR1 SQVTM, CDR2 ANQGSEA. This CDR3 has 14 amino acids. The CDR3 region is CSVYFDRVYNEQFF. The CDR3 DNA is TGCAGCGTTTACTTTGACAGGGTCTACAATGAGCAGTTCTTC.

The rearrangement links TRBV29-1 to TRBJ2-2, with TRBD2 identical over 9 bases. This CDR3 spans 15 amino acids. With 7 bases clipped from V and 4 bases from J, the junction kept 10 bases outside the gene matches. Looked up from germline, CDR1 is SQVTM and CDR2 is ANQGSEA. The CDR3 is CSAVGTSILTGELFF. The CDR3 nucleotides read TGCAGCGCGGTCGGGACTAGCATTCTCACCGGGGAGCTGTTTTTT.

The sample holds a few counts of this clone. The DNA of the CDR3 is TGTGCCAGCAGCTTGTACGCGACTAGGGCAGGAGATACGCAGTATTTT. It specifies CASSLYATRAGDTQYF. The chain has TRBV5-8 and TRBJ2-3; D may be TRBD2 (6 bases). V was pared by 1 base and J by 5 bases, with 17 bases between. Per germline, CDR1 SGHTS and CDR2 YDEGEE. This CDR3 region has 16 residues.

The genes are TRBV5-1 and TRBJ2-2, with D perhaps matching TRBD1 (6 bases). The CDR3 is 13 amino acids. Germline CDR1 SGHRS, CDR2 YFSETQ. The V end was cut by 3 bases, the J end by 8 bases, with 11 bases between. The CDR3 sequence: CASSSHREGELFF. The DNA for the CDR3 is TGCGCCAGCAGCTCTCACAGGGAAGGGGAGCTGTTTTTT.

The chain employs TRBV11-2 and TRBJ1-1, with 7 nucleotides matching TRBD1. The germline V gene encodes CDR1 SGHAT and CDR2 FQNNGV. The CDR3 sequence is 18 residues long. J lost 4 bases, V lost 4 bases, and 18 bases had no gene match. The CDR3 here is CASSSPRGATGRGTEAFF. The DNA for the CDR3 is TGTGCCAGCAGCTCACCCAGGGGGGCCACAGGGAGAGGCACTGAAGCTTTCTTT.

The chain combines TRBV9 with TRBJ2-7, with 12 bases that match TRBD2. The CDR3 is made up of 15 amino acids. In germline, CDR1 is SGDLS, CDR2 YYNGEE. V trimming: 2 bases; J trimming: 4 bases; junction bases outside the gene matches: 4. CDR3 sequence reads: CASSVTGLAGYEQYF. DNA of the CDR3: TGTGCCAGCAGCGTCACAGGACTAGCGGGATACGAGCAGTACTTC.

This clone was counted once. The chain joins TRBV6-1 to TRBJ1-5, with a tentative D call TRBD1 (6 bases). The CDR3 is made up of 14 amino acids. V lost 3 bases and J 9 bases, leaving 15 bases between the germline ends. Per the germline V gene, CDR1 is MNHNS and CDR2 is SASEGT. The CDR3 loop reads CASSETGGRRPQHF. CDR3 bases: TGTGCCAGCAGTGAGACAGGAGGCCGGAGGCCCCAGCATTTT.

The genes are TRBV6-4 and TRBJ1-3; 7 nucleotides match TRBD1. The CDR3 extends over 18 amino acids. The J segment lost 0 bases and the V segment lost 2 bases, leaving 10 bases of the junction unmatched. Germline V CDR1 and CDR2: MRHNA, SNTAGT. The CDR3 protein is CASSDPSPRGDSGNTIYF. CDR3 nucleotides: TGTGCCAGCAGTGACCCATCGCCCAGGGGGGACTCTGGAAACACCATATATTTT.

The rearrangement joins TRBV7-8 to TRBJ2-2; TRBD1 matches at 11 bases. Germline V gene data show CDR1 as SGHVS and CDR2 as FQNEAQ. CDR3 length equals 17 residues. Unmatched junction bases numbered 8, after V lost 3 bases and J lost 5 bases. In nucleotides, the CDR3 is TGTGCCAGCAGCTTTATAGGGGACAGGGGGATTACCGGGGAGCTGTTTTTT. Its translation is CASSFIGDRGITGELFF.